Listed below are T cell receptor beta chains from one sample, sequenced in a study of T cells in Graves' hyperthyroidism and ophthalmopathy. TCRdb processed the multiplex PCR reads anew with MiXCR; each CDR3 protein has one entry. This sample has fewer than 300,000 distinct CDR3 sequences, with 12% to 15% found just once. Sequencing used blood. Receptors originate from a woman aged 45-60 years with Graves' hyperthyroidism that later progressed to Graves' ophthalmopathy. The CDR3 runs from the conserved cysteine through the conserved F or W. A D gene is named only where the DNA matches it firmly. Size is omitted from some rows. Given values are once, few, many or a class for expanded clones.

d_gene	j_gene	v_gene	abundance	CDR3aa	CDR3nt
TRBD2	TRBJ2-5	TRBV20-1	many	CSARASGRVVTQYF	TGCAGTGCTAGAGCCAGCGGGAGGGTCGTGACCCAGTACTTC
TRBD2	TRBJ2-1	TRBV28	few	CASGTYSAGDPSSYNEQFF	TGTGCCAGCGGTACGTACTCGGCGGGAGACCCGAGCTCCTACAATGAGCAGTTCTTC
.	TRBJ1-1	TRBV13	many	CASSGTGTMNTEAFF	TGTGCCAGCAGCGGAACCGGGACAATGAACACTGAAGCTTTCTTT
.	TRBJ1-6	TRBV10-2	many	CASNRQGRSPLHF	TGCGCCAGCAACCGGCAGGGGAGGTCACCCCTCCACTTT
TRBD2	TRBJ2-1	TRBV18	.	CASSPRTSGREGNEQFF	TGTGCCAGCTCACCGCGGACTAGCGGGAGAGAGGGCAATGAGCAGTTCTTC
TRBD1	TRBJ2-4	TRBV2	many	CASKRDRLEHQYF	TGTGCCAGCAAAAGGGACAGGCTGGAGCATCAGTACTTC
.	TRBJ1-5	TRBV12-5	many	CASGLDVGQPQHF	TGTGCTAGTGGTTTGGACGTCGGGCAGCCCCAGCATTTT
.	TRBJ2-1	TRBV5-1	many	CASSRLPGSGSYNEQFF	TGCGCCAGCAGCAGACTTCCCGGGAGCGGCTCCTACAATGAGCAGTTCTTC
TRBD1	TRBJ2-1	TRBV3-1	.	CASSQQGVGTPSEQFF	TGTGCCAGCAGCCAACAGGGGGTCGGGACCCCCAGTGAGCAGTTCTTC
.	TRBJ2-5	TRBV28	.	CASSLPLLGGETQYF	TGTGCCAGCAGTTTACCCCTCCTGGGCGGGGAGACCCAGTACTTC
.	TRBJ1-2	TRBV7-2	.	CASSEGPGPSGYTF	TGTGCCAGCAGCGAAGGGCCAGGGCCTAGTGGCTACACCTTC
.	TRBJ1-2	TRBV28	many	CASSLVAIGYGYTF	TGTGCCAGCAGTTTAGTCGCCATTGGCTATGGCTACACCTTC